This T cell receptor beta chain was identified in a study of blood T cell repertoires in COVID-19. As for the study in general: Italy, Spain and the United States were the sources of the convalescent and acute COVID-19 samples. In each case, the material was cDNA or gDNA derived from T cells, B-cell-depleted T cells, or PBMCs.

Repertoires were generated with immunoSEQ multiplex PCR, while TCRdb's copy carries only in-frame clones and drops some. Altogether about 200,000 clones are present, 80% to 90% being singletons, with the ten largest covering 3% to 4%. Those who participated ranged in age from about 18 to 89 years and resided in 20 to 30 US areas. Clinical histories supplied by participants themselves formed the basis of cohort assignment. This CDR3 region has 16 residues. Losses at the gene ends were 4 bases for V and 5 bases for J; bases not matched to a gene: 8. CDR1 and CDR2 (germline): SGHVS, FQNEAQ. The sequence came from a woman between 40 and 55 years old with acute COVID-19. The sample comprised PBMCs or T cells enriched from blood (not recorded which). The chain uses TRBV7-8 and TRBJ1-6; 7 bases are a match to TRBD1. The CDR3 loop reads CASSSQGERHNSPLHF. The CDR3 coding sequence is TGTGCCAGCAGCTCCCAGGGGGAGCGTCATAATTCACCCCTCCACTTT.